Sequencing of this TCR beta chain was carried out in a study of type 1 regulatory T cells. At the level of the study: T-allo10 is a Tr1-enriched, alloantigen-specific CD4 T cell product made in vitro.

As for this clonotype: Its matching antigen is unknown.

MiXCR, applied by TCRdb to the reads, yields one record per CDR3 protein. Among 60,000 to 70,000 distinct CDR3 sequences listed, about 60% were seen once. This CDR3 contains 14 residues. V was clipped by 6 bases and J by 7 bases; unmatched bases: 8. The germline V gene encodes CDR1 ENHRY and CDR2 SYGVKD. Graft donor-derived T-allo10 cells were described as host-alloantigen-specific, anergic, and alloantigen-specifically suppressive. V gene TRBV10-3 combines with J gene TRBJ2-2, with 7 bases fitting TRBD1. The clonotype comes from a human donor in good health. Sequencing was done on a sample of cultured T cells, either the whole culture or a sorted T cell fraction (not recorded which). Described subset: Tr1-enriched cell product generated in vitro against host alloantigens. CDR3 bases: TGTGCCATCAGCGGACAGGTTGACTTCGGGGAGCTGTTTTTT. This gives the protein CAISGQVDFGELFF.